The 24 T cell receptor beta chains listed next were all sequenced from one sample in a study of response to subunit inactivated influenza vaccine. Each CDR3 protein is one row after TCRdb ran MiXCR on the RT-PCR reads. The sample has under 850,000 distinct CDR3 sequences, about 18% seen once. The sample in question was PBMCs from blood, obtained 4 to 6 days after vaccination. The receptors originated from a middle-aged man who received an inactivated influenza vaccine.

This clonotype was counted ten times or more. The chain links TRBV10-3 to TRBJ2-3, with D possibly matching TRBD1 (5 bases). Germline V lookup: CDR1 ENHRY, CDR2 SYGVKD. The CDR3 is 15 amino acids. V lost 6 bases and J 2 bases, leaving 15 bases between the germline ends. The DNA for the CDR3 is TGTGCCATCAGGGCCGGAGACAGAAACACAGATACGCAGTATTTT. Residues: CAIRAGDRNTDTQYF.

The chain recombines TRBV20-1 with TRBJ2-7; D is possibly TRBD1 (6 bases). The CDR3 has 12 residues. Trimming pared 0 bases from V and 7 bases from J, leaving 10 bases between. CDR1 DFQATT and CDR2 SNEGSKA come from the germline V gene (reference sequence). This CDR3 is CSARDGGQEQYF. Here the CDR3 DNA reads TGCAGTGCTAGAGATGGGGGCCAAGAGCAGTACTTC.

This chain uses TRBV11-1 with TRBJ2-5; no reliable D call. Germline V gene lookup returns CDR1 SGHAT and CDR2 FQDESV (reference sequence). This CDR3 contains 16 residues. The V gene lost 1 base and the J gene lost 5 bases, with 17 bases spanning the gap. The CDR3 nucleotides are TGTGCCAGCAGCTTAGAAGACGTGGGGTTACGTGAGACCCAGTACTTC. As protein: CASSLEDVGLRETQYF.

In this sample, this clonotype turned up a few times. The V and J genes are TRBV15 and TRBJ1-6; D remains ambiguous. Germline CDR1 LNHNV, CDR2 YYDKDF (reference sequence). V was pared by 6 bases and J by 7 bases, with 10 bases between. The CDR3 loop spans 13 amino acids. CDR3 sequence (DNA): TGTGCCACCAGTTCATCGGGGAATTCACCCCTCCACTTT. It is translated as CATSSSGNSPLHF. The variable domain in full, with the rest retrieved from reference TRBV15 and TRBJ1-6, is DAMVIQNPRYQVTQFGKPVTLSCSQTLNHNVMYWYQQKSSQAPKLLFHYYDKDFNNEADTPDNFQSRRPNTSFCFLDIRSPGLGDTAMYLCATSSSGNSPLHFGNGTRLTVT.

The rearrangement uses TRBV7-8 and TRBJ2-4; tentative D call: TRBD2 (5 bases). CDR3 size: 14 residues. The germline V and J ends were trimmed by 5 bases and 3 bases, with 11 bases remaining between them. Germline loops: CDR1 SGHVS, CDR2 FQNEAQ. DNA for the CDR3: TGTGCCAGCAGCCGAAACCGGGACAAAAACATTCAGTACTTC. This encodes CASSRNRDKNIQYF.

This clonotype was recorded once. The junction departs from germline at one end; a sequencing error may be responsible. The genes are TRBV24-1 and TRBJ2-5, with 10 positions matching TRBD1. The germline CDR1 and CDR2 sequences are KGHDR and SFDVKD. This CDR3 comprises 16 residues. The CDR3 sequence: CATSERQGARQETRYF. DNA of the CDR3: TGTGCCACCAGTGAAAGACAGGGGGCACGTCAAGAGACCCGGTACTTC.

This clonotype was seen repeatedly, ten times or more. This chain connects TRBV29-1 to TRBJ2-7; either TRBD1 or TRBD2 may supply D (5 bases each). V was clipped by 6 bases and J by 7 bases, with 19 bases between them. This CDR3 region has 13 residues. CDR1 is SQVTM and CDR2 is ANQGSEA in the germline V gene. DNA of the CDR3: TGCAGCGTCCAAACCTGGGACGGCCTGGAGCAGTACTTC. This translates into CSVQTWDGLEQYF.

This chain connects TRBV20-1 to TRBJ1-2, with a tentative D call TRBD1 (6 bases). The CDR3 length is 13 residues. Germline V gene lookup returns CDR1 DFQATT and CDR2 SNEGSKA (reference sequence). V gave up 6 bases and J gave up 2 bases, with 13 bases separating them. The CDR3 here is CSARQADNYGYTF. As DNA, the CDR3 is TGCAGTGCGCGACAGGCGGACAACTATGGCTACACCTTC.

The genes are TRBV20-1 and TRBJ2-2; D assignment may be TRBD1 or TRBD2 (6 bases each). Trimming cost V 4 bases and J 6 bases, with 21 bases left between them. The CDR3 sequence is 16 residues long. Germline V CDR1 and CDR2: DFQATT, SNEGSKA (reference sequence). This CDR3 is CSAKATTGGGPGELFF. CDR3 nucleotide sequence: TGCAGTGCTAAGGCTACTACCGGAGGGGGGCCCGGGGAGCTGTTTTTT.

V and J are TRBV27 and TRBJ2-1; TRBD2 matches at 7 bases. This CDR3 has 16 amino acids. V was pared by 2 bases and J by 6 bases, with 10 bases of the junction left unmatched. CDR1 is MNHEY and CDR2 is SMNVEV in the germline V gene (reference sequence). CDR3 residues: CASSLGLAAAGNEQFF. CDR3 DNA sequence: TGTGCCAGCAGTTTAGGGCTAGCGGCGGCCGGCAATGAGCAGTTCTTC.

The chain joins TRBV5-1 to TRBJ1-1; 7 bases match TRBD1. J gave up 1 base and V 5 bases, and 5 bases lay outside the gene matches. CDR3 length: 14 amino acids. Germline-derived CDR1 and CDR2 are SGHRS and YFSETQ. The CDR3 region is CASRGQPENTEAFF. DNA of the CDR3: TGCGCCAGCAGGGGACAGCCCGAGAACACTGAAGCTTTCTTT.

This clonotype came up a few times. V and J are TRBV12-3 or TRBV12-4 and TRBJ2-1; 9 bases are shared with TRBD1. The CDR3 covers 14 residues. The ends lost 6 bases at V and 7 bases at J; junction bases unmatched: 7. The CDR3 sequence: CASSRGQGGNEQFF. In DNA, the CDR3 is TGTGCCAGCAGCCGGGGACAGGGTGGGAATGAGCAGTTCTTC.

A few counts support this clonotype. V usage is TRBV7-9 and J usage is TRBJ2-1; D is unresolved. From germline, CDR1 is SEHNR and CDR2 FQNEAQ (reference sequence). V lost 6 bases, J lost 4 bases, and 19 bases lay in between. This CDR3 contains 16 residues. CDR3 nucleotide sequence: TGTGCCAGCAGTCGGATGGTGACGGCCCTTTACAATGAGCAGTTCTTC. Translated: CASSRMVTALYNEQFF.

The chain recombines TRBV28 with TRBJ1-5, with D unclear. Between the trimmed V and J ends, which lost 4 bases and 9 bases, there was a span of 13 bases. From germline, CDR1 is MDHEN and CDR2 SYDVKM. CDR3 length equals 13 residues. The CDR3 loop reads CASSSIQSRPQHF. CDR3 bases: TGTGCCAGCAGTTCAATTCAATCACGGCCCCAGCATTTT.

This clonotype occurred many times. This chain links TRBV12-3 or TRBV12-4 with TRBJ2-1; D gene unclear. V lost 7 bases and J lost 7, with 11 bases in between. The length of the CDR3 is 12 residues. The CDR3 DNA reads as TGTGCCAGCACCCTCGGCAGGAATGAGCAGTTCTTC. It translates to CASTLGRNEQFF.

The sample holds a few counts of this clonotype. V usage is TRBV29-1 and J usage is TRBJ2-5; 9 bases are shared with TRBD2. Germline values: CDR1 SQVTM, CDR2 ANQGSEA. V lost 5 bases to trimming and J lost 1 base; unmatched junction nucleotides: 14. The CDR3 is 17 amino acids. The chain's CDR3 is CSVRGTSYLKFQETQYF. CDR3 nucleotides: TGCAGCGTTCGCGGGACTAGCTACCTAAAATTCCAAGAGACCCAGTACTTC.

This chain uses TRBV12-3 or TRBV12-4 with TRBJ2-1; 7 bases are a match to TRBD1. Trimming cost V 2 bases and J 6 bases; bases outside gene matches: 10. The CDR3 extends over 16 amino acids. In DNA form, the CDR3 reads TGTGCCAGCAGTTTAACCCCAGGGGGAGTGGGCAATGAGCAGTTCTTC. Amino acids: CASSLTPGGVGNEQFF.

The chain joins TRBV5-5 to TRBJ2-5, with a possible D match to TRBD1 (5 bases). The V and J ends lost 0 bases and 4 bases respectively, with 13 bases between them. Germline V CDR1 and CDR2: SGHKS, YYEKEE (reference sequence). CDR3 length: 15 amino acids. In nucleotides, the CDR3 is TGTGCCAGCAGCTTGGGGGGCGTAGCTACAGAGACCCAGTACTTC. Amino acid sequence: CASSLGGVATETQYF.

The rearrangement uses TRBV18 and TRBJ2-5, with 10 bases identical to TRBD1. The CDR3 length is 15 residues. V lost 3 bases and J lost 4; bases outside the gene matches: 5. Germline V gene sequence: CDR1 KGHSH, CDR2 LQKENI. The CDR3 reads CASSPTTGGGETQYF. CDR3 bases: TGTGCCAGCTCACCCACGACAGGGGGCGGAGAGACCCAGTACTTC.

This chain connects TRBV14 to TRBJ2-1; D remains ambiguous. This CDR3 has 15 residues. In germline, CDR1 is SGHDN, CDR2 FVKESK. Trimming stripped 1 base from V and 3 bases from J, with 10 bases between. The CDR3 reads CASSQGGYLYNEQFF. CDR3 nucleotides: TGTGCCAGCAGCCAAGGTGGCTACCTCTACAATGAGCAGTTCTTC. Filled out from reference TRBV14 and TRBJ2-1, the complete variable domain reads EAGVTQFPSHSVIEKGQTVTLRCDPISGHDNLYWYRRVMGKEIKFLLHFVKESKQDESGMPNNRFLAERTGGTYSTLKVQPAELEDSGVYFCASSQGGYLYNEQFFGPGTRLTVL.

This clonotype was counted between two and nine times. The chain carries TRBV9 and TRBJ2-7, with D tentatively TRBD1 or TRBD2 (5 bases each). Germline V lookup: CDR1 SGDLS, CDR2 YYNGEE. Trimming cost V 0 bases and J 0 bases, with 13 bases left between them. The CDR3 covers 16 residues. CDR3 nucleotide sequence: TGTGCCAGCAGCGTAGGTGGGACCAGGAGCTCCTACGAGCAGTACTTC. Protein sequence: CASSVGGTRSSYEQYF. The complete variable domain, with remaining parts taken from reference TRBV9 and TRBJ2-7, reads DSGVTQTPKHLITATGQRVTLRCSPRSGDLSVYWYQQSLDQGLQFLIQYYNGEERAKGNILERFSAQQFPDLHSELNLSSLELGDSALYFCASSVGGTRSSYEQYFGPGTRLTVT.

This sequence joins TRBV12-3 or TRBV12-4 and TRBJ2-3; 9 bases are shared with TRBD2. The CDR3 consists of 16 residues. V lost 8 bases to trimming and J lost 1 base; unmatched junction nucleotides: 10. CDR3 residues: CASSLAGGPRTDTQYF. CDR3 nucleotides: TGTGCCAGCTCCCTTGCGGGAGGGCCACGCACAGATACGCAGTATTTT.

The V and J genes are TRBV30 and TRBJ1-5; weak D call: TRBD1 (6 bases). V gave up 3 bases and J gave up 3 bases, with 15 bases separating them. From germline, CDR1 is GTSNPN and CDR2 SVGIG (reference sequence). This CDR3 has 15 residues. The CDR3 nucleotides read TGTGCCTGGAGGGCCTGGAGGGGGATCAATCAGCCCCAGCATTTT. It is translated as CAWRAWRGINQPQHF.

The V gene is TRBV15, the J gene TRBJ2-7; no definite D call. This CDR3 comprises 13 residues. V was shortened by 0 bases and J by 3 bases, with 6 bases between the two germline ends. CDR1 and CDR2 from the germline V gene are LNHNV and YYDKDF (reference sequence). CDR3 sequence: CATSREEFYEQYF. The DNA of the CDR3 is TGTGCCACCAGCAGAGAGGAGTTCTACGAGCAGTACTTC.